Detailed here is one T cell receptor (beta chain). As yet, its antigen is unknown. A junction end diverges from the germline sequence, so it may reflect a read error. The PCR had 60 Vbeta and 13 Jbeta primers. Assay used: immunoSEQ multiplex PCR; TCRdb lists only in-frame clones, some missing. The sample totals 100,000 to 150,000 clones. The sample is drawn from a study of cytomegalovirus exposure and HLA in healthy donors. General study findings and limits: As a later analysis revealed, most CMV-associated TCR beta chains appeared HLA-restricted. The only immune exposure information that was available was CMV serostatus. In the analysis, some V segments, TRBV6-2 and TRBV6-3 included, were excluded as indistinguishable.

There are 15 residues in the CDR3. Germline CDR1 reads MNHNS; CDR2 reads SASEGT. The sequenced sample was PBMCs. This receptor was taken from a man aged 40-49 years in good health and CMV-seronegative. The gene calls are TRBV6-1 and TRBJ2-1; 7 bases agree with TRBD2. The CDR3 is CASGEASSGYNEQFF. For the CDR3, the DNA is TGTGCCAGCGGTGAAGCGTCTAGCGGTTACAATGAGCAGTTCTTC.